A single sample is the source of the 16 T cell receptor beta chains below, sequenced in a study of OX40 agonist ivuxolimab in advanced cancers. Clones were sequenced by immunoSEQ multiplex PCR, and TCRdb holds only the in-frame ones, with some missing. The sample carries about 68,000 clones, around 85% recorded once. This specimen was CD4+ or CD8+ T cells sorted from blood, taken in a trial of the OX40 agonist ivuxolimab. The receptors stem from an adult with an advanced solid tumor such as melanoma, head and neck, liver or kidney cancer.

The genes are TRBV5-8 and TRBJ1-6, with TRBD1 as a possible D gene (5 bases). The CDR3 is 16 amino acids. Trimming took 2 bases from V and 8 from J, leaving 17 bases between them. Germline values: CDR1 SGHTS, CDR2 YDEGEE. For the CDR3, the DNA is TGTGCCAGCAGCTTAGGGGCTGCGGGAATATATTCACCCCTCCACTTT. It yields the protein CASSLGAAGIYSPLHF.

V gene TRBV29-1 combines with J gene TRBJ2-1; 8 positions agree with TRBD2. CDR1 is SQVTM and CDR2 is ANQGSEA in the germline V gene. Trimming cost V 4 bases and J 16 bases; bases outside gene matches: 18. This CDR3 comprises 14 residues. The CDR3 nucleotides are TGCAGCGTTGCCGCCGGCGGGGGGTTTTCCGTACGTTTCTTC. This translates into CSVAAGGGFSVRFF.

The V call is TRBV11-2, the J call TRBJ1-4, with 7 nucleotides matching TRBD1. The CDR3 length is 14 residues. Per the germline V gene, CDR1 is SGHAT and CDR2 is FQNNGV. V shed 5 bases and J 12 bases; nucleotides not matched to a gene: 12. The CDR3 DNA sequence: TGTGCCAGCAGCCCAGGACAGGTTGCGCAACAACTGTTTTTT. Its translation: CASSPGQVAQQLFF.

This chain joins TRBV5-4 and TRBJ1-2; D remains unclear. V dropped 4 bases and J dropped 4 bases, with 17 bases sitting between them. CDR3 length: 15 amino acids. Germline CDR1 is SGHNT and CDR2 is YYREEE (reference sequence). The CDR3 bases are TGTGCCAGCAGCCCCGACCCCACACCAACCTATGGCTACACCTTC. Translating gives CASSPDPTPTYGYTF.

The rearrangement joins TRBV6-5 to TRBJ2-7; D tentatively reads TRBD1 or TRBD2 (6 bases each). The CDR3 spans 15 residues. Deletions cut 6 bases from V and 4 bases from J, with 19 bases between. Germline-derived CDR1 and CDR2 are MNHEY and SVGAGI. The CDR3 sequence is CASRSTGSGRYEQYF. The DNA for the CDR3 is TGTGCCAGCAGATCCACAGGGTCCGGGAGATACGAGCAGTACTTC.

J is TRBJ2-3 and V is TRBV13; D gene uncertain. Trimming cost V 0 bases and J 2 bases, with 6 bases left between them. The CDR3 has 14 residues. Germline lookup yields CDR1 PRHDT and CDR2 FYEKMQ (reference sequence). The CDR3 spells CASSLGPATDTQYF. As DNA, the CDR3 is TGTGCCAGCAGCTTAGGCCCAGCCACAGATACGCAGTATTTT. Together with reference TRBV13 and TRBJ2-3, the CDR3 gives the full variable domain: AAGVIQSPRHLIKEKRETATLKCYPIPRHDTVYWYQQGPGQDPQFLISFYEKMQSDKGSIPDRFSAQQFSDYHSELNMSSLELGDSALYFCASSLGPATDTQYFGPGTRLTVL.

This chain uses TRBV11-3 with TRBJ2-7; 10 bases are shared with TRBD1. This CDR3 has 15 amino acids. CDR1 and CDR2 (germline): SGHNT, YENEEA. Germline trimming cut 5 bases from V and 0 bases from J; bases unmatched to any gene: 4. The CDR3 sequence is CASSRGQGDSYEQYF. CDR3 DNA sequence: TGTGCCAGCAGCCGAGGACAGGGGGACTCCTACGAGCAGTACTTC.

V usage is TRBV7-9 and J usage is TRBJ2-2, with 7 bases identical to TRBD1. CDR3 size: 15 residues. CDR1 is SEHNR and CDR2 is FQNEAQ in the germline V gene (reference sequence). Losses at the gene ends were 5 bases for V and 0 bases for J; bases not matched to a gene: 3. The CDR3 reads CASSPDRPNTGELFF. In nucleotides, the CDR3 is TGTGCCAGCAGCCCGGACAGGCCGAACACCGGGGAGCTGTTTTTT.

This chain links TRBV7-9 with TRBJ2-2; D gene ambiguous. The CDR3 runs 16 residues. The germline CDR1 and CDR2 sequences are SEHNR and FQNEAQ (reference sequence). Deletions cut 3 bases from V and 5 bases from J, with 16 bases between. The CDR3 coding sequence is TGTGCCAGCAGCTTCCCGGCAGCTCTAGGGACCGGGGAGCTGTTTTTT. Protein sequence: CASSFPAALGTGELFF.

The chain links TRBV27 to TRBJ2-7; 11 bases match TRBD1. The CDR3 is 16 amino acids. CDR1 is MNHEY and CDR2 is SMNVEV in the germline V gene (reference sequence). J gave up 6 bases and V 6 bases, and 13 bases lay outside the gene matches. The CDR3 DNA reads as TGTGCCAGCAGCCCGTTCCACCGGACAGGGGGCCGCGAGCAGTACTTC. Its protein product is CASSPFHRTGGREQYF.

V gene TRBV5-1 combines with J gene TRBJ1-6, with D maybe TRBD1 (5 bases). The CDR3 spans 13 residues. In germline, CDR1 is SGHRS, CDR2 YFSETQ. Trimming removed 0 bases from V and 7 bases from J, with 5 bases in between. CDR3 residues: CASSLGQNSPLHF. DNA for the CDR3: TGCGCCAGCAGCTTGGGACAGAATTCACCCCTCCACTTT.

J is TRBJ2-1 and V is TRBV5-1; D unresolved. Deletions cut 4 bases from V and 3 bases from J, with 5 bases between. CDR3 length: 12 residues. Germline lookup yields CDR1 SGHRS and CDR2 YFSETQ. CDR3 sequence (DNA): TGCGCCAGCAGCATAAACTACAATGAGCAGTTCTTC. The encoded protein is CASSINYNEQFF.

The chain uses TRBV7-3 and TRBJ2-3; D could derive from TRBD1 or TRBD2 (6 bases each). V shed 7 bases and J shed 5 bases, with 13 bases lying between them. Germline lookup yields CDR1 SGHTA and CDR2 FQGTGA. This CDR3 is 13 amino acids long. The CDR3 DNA reads TGTGCCAGCACGAGGGGGGTCCTAGATACGCAGTATTTT. As protein: CASTRGVLDTQYF.

The gene calls are TRBV4-2 and TRBJ1-2; TRBD1 might be the D (5 bases). CDR1 and CDR2 from the germline V gene are LGHNA and YNFKEQ. The CDR3 extends over 13 amino acids. Trimming cost V 1 base and J 6 bases, with 9 bases left between them. Written as DNA, the CDR3 is TGTGCCAGCAGCCAAGTGGACATGAATGGCTACACCTTC. This codes for CASSQVDMNGYTF.

J is TRBJ1-1 and V is TRBV7-2, with a tentative D call TRBD1 (5 bases). The CDR3 is 14 residues long. Germline V gene data show CDR1 as SGHTA and CDR2 as FQGNSA. V was shortened by 4 bases and J by 1 base, with 10 bases between the two germline ends. CDR3 sequence reads: CASSWGGPNTEAFF. CDR3 bases: TGTGCCAGCAGCTGGGGGGGACCGAACACTGAAGCTTTCTTT.

This clone has more than one count but fewer than ten. This chain links TRBV6-5 with TRBJ2-3; 10 bases fit TRBD2. Germline CDR1 reads MNHEY; CDR2 reads SVGAGI. This CDR3 has 15 residues. With 2 bases clipped from V and 3 bases from J, the junction kept 2 bases outside the gene matches. As DNA, the CDR3 is TGTGCCAGCAGTTACGGACTAGCGGATACAGATACGCAGTATTTT. Translation: CASSYGLADTDTQYF.